Reported below is one T cell receptor (beta chain). What it binds is not known. This sample was taken from a study of yellow fever vaccine responses in identical twins. Whole-study findings and limits: Twin vaccine T cell responses reportedly seemed partly convergent, partly personalized.

Looked up from germline, CDR1 is SGHNT and CDR2 is YENEEA. This CDR3 has 14 residues. V was trimmed by 4 bases and J by 1 base, leaving 11 bases between them. MiXCR, run by TCRdb on the RT-PCR reads, gives a single entry per CDR3 protein. The table records about a thousand distinct CDR3 sequences, approximately 80% of them present only once. The chain joins TRBV11-3 to TRBJ2-7; D is ambiguous. Specimen: T cells from blood (PBMCs), unsorted or a sorted subset (not recorded which), collected before or after yellow fever vaccination (not recorded which). This clonotype originated in a female donor who received the yellow fever vaccine. As DNA, the CDR3 is TGTGCCAGCAGCTCCCGGGTGGGGTCCTACGAGCAGTACTTC. Protein: CASSSRVGSYEQYF.